This TCR beta chain was captured in a study of shared clonotypes between healthy human individuals. The CDR3 has 13 amino acids. The V gene lost 4 bases and the J gene lost 9 bases, with 15 bases spanning the gap. In germline, CDR1 is SGHDN, CDR2 FVKESK. The repertoire was sequenced with immunoSEQ multiplex PCR; TCRdb's copy has only in-frame clones and lacks some. This sample carries 2 million to 2.5 million clones, more than 85% of them seen once, and the ten largest clones take approximately 0.36%. The J gene is TRBJ1-1, the V gene TRBV14; a possible D gene is TRBD1 (5 bases). The TCR sequence derives from a man aged 18 to 29 in good health. Some clones in this sample may be carry-over from other donors' samples. Sequences were obtained from naive CD4+ T cells from PBMCs. Subset reported: CD45RA+ positively selected. The CDR3 loop is CASSRGTPGQAFF. In DNA form, the CDR3 reads TGTGCCAGCAGCCGCGGGACTCCCGGCCAAGCTTTCTTT. Full variable domain (missing parts from reference TRBV14 and TRBJ1-1): EAGVTQFPSHSVIEKGQTVTLRCDPISGHDNLYWYRRVMGKEIKFLLHFVKESKQDESGMPNNRFLAERTGGTYSTLKVQPAELEDSGVYFCASSRGTPGQAFFGQGTRLTVV.